A selection of T cell receptor beta chains follows, all from one sample in a study of cytomegalovirus exposure and HLA in healthy donors. The method was immunoSEQ multiplex PCR; TCRdb's version includes in-frame clones alone and lacks a portion of them. The table for this sample gives fewer than 85,000 clones. Sequenced material: PBMCs. Every receptor here comes from a man aged 45 to 65 in good health and CMV-seropositive. Both conserved end residues are part of each CDR3. D genes are given only for firm matches.

d_gene	j_gene	v_gene	CDR3nt	CDR3aa
TRBD1	TRBJ2-1	TRBV7-9	TGTGCCAGCAGCGGACAGGGACGCCACAATGAGCAGTTCTTC	CASSGQGRHNEQFF
TRBD2	TRBJ2-3	TRBV6-1	TGTGCCAGCAGTGACGCGGGGGGAACAGTAGATACGCAGTATTTT	CASSDAGGTVDTQYF
NA	TRBJ1-1	TRBV6-6	TGTGCCAGCAGTTACAGGAGGCAAATGAACACTGAAGCTTTCTTT	CASSYRRQMNTEAFF
NA	TRBJ1-1	TRBV5-1	TGCGCCAGCAGCCCGGAACGGGGGAACACTGAAGCTTTCTTT	CASSPERGNTEAFF
TRBD1	TRBJ1-2	TRBV4-1	TGCGCCAGCAGCCAAGAGGAGGGCAGGGGGGAGTCTGGCTACACCTTC	CASSQEEGRGESGYTF
TRBD2	TRBJ2-3	TRBV9	TGTGCCAGCAGCTTTGGACTAGCAAGCACAGATACGCAGTATTTT	CASSFGLASTDTQYF
NA	TRBJ1-1	TRBV6-4	TGTGCCAGCAGTGACCCTACACCGGAGAAAGGGAGGACTGAAGCTTTCTTT	CASSDPTPEKGRTEAFF
NA	TRBJ1-1	TRBV7-2	TGTGCCAGCAGTCAGCAGACAGTGAACACTGAAGCTTTCTTT	CASSQQTVNTEAFF
TRBD2	TRBJ2-5	TRBV9	TGTGCCAGCAGCGTAGAGACTAGCGGGGTCCAAGAGACCCAGTACTTC	CASSVETSGVQETQYF
NA	TRBJ2-3	TRBV29-1	TGCAGCGTTGGACGGGAAGATACGCAGTATTTT	CSVGREDTQYF
NA	TRBJ2-4	TRBV9	TGTGCCAGCAGCGTAGATCGAGCTAGCATTCAGTACTTC	CASSVDRASIQYF
NA	TRBJ2-7	TRBV6-4	TGTGCCAGCCCTGACCGCGGAGTAGCGGACTCCTACGAGCAGTACTTC	CASPDRGVADSYEQYF
TRBD1	TRBJ2-1	TRBV28	TGTGCCAGCAGATCCGGACAGGGAAGTTCCTACAATGAGCAGTTCTTC	CASRSGQGSSYNEQFF
TRBD1	TRBJ2-5	TRBV19	TGTGCCAGTAGGATGGGACAGGGGAAGACCCAGTACTTC	CASRMGQGKTQYF
NA	TRBJ1-1	TRBV11-2	TGTGCCAGCAGCGGCGGACAGATAAACACTGAAGCTTTCTTT	CASSGGQINTEAFF
TRBD2	TRBJ2-1	TRBV4-2	TGTGCCAGCAGCCACCTTGGTGGGACCGACACTAGCGGCTTGAACAATGAGCAGTTCTTC	CASSHLGGTDTSGLNNEQFF
NA	TRBJ2-7	TRBV6-5	TGTGCCAGCAGTTATCGCAGGGCCCACGAGCAGTACTTC	CASSYRRAHEQYF
NA	TRBJ2-7	TRBV14	TGTGCCAGCAGCCCCGCACTAGACTCCTACGAGCAGTACTTC	CASSPALDSYEQYF
NA	TRBJ1-1	TRBV9	TGTGCCAGCAGCGGGGGGGGGCCCTTAGTGAACACTGAAGCTTTCTTT	CASSGGGPLVNTEAFF
TRBD1	TRBJ1-1	TRBV11-2	TGTGCCAGCACCCTTGGGGCGGACAGGGGGCTTGGGAACACTGAAGCTTTCTTT	CASTLGADRGLGNTEAFF
TRBD2	TRBJ2-5	TRBV4-1	TGCGCCAGCAGCCAAGATCGGCTAGCGGGAGTCCAAGAGACCCAGTACTTC	CASSQDRLAGVQETQYF
NA	TRBJ1-2	TRBV30	TGTGCCTGGAGTAGCGGGGACAATCTCTATGGCTACACCTTC	CAWSSGDNLYGYTF
NA	TRBJ2-3	TRBV7-6	TGTGCCAGCAGCTTAGCGGGGGACTCCCGGGATACGCAGTATTTT	CASSLAGDSRDTQYF
TRBD1	TRBJ2-5	TRBV7-9	TGTGCCAGCAGTCCGGGACAGGGGCAAGAGACCCAGTACTTC	CASSPGQGQETQYF
NA	TRBJ2-5	TRBV7-8	TGTGCCAGCAGCCCGGGACTGCGGGAGACCCAGTACTTC	CASSPGLRETQYF
TRBD2	TRBJ2-3	TRBV19	TGTGCCAGTAGTATGGGCGGGGGGGCTGAGACAGATACGCAGTATTTT	CASSMGGGAETDTQYF
NA	TRBJ2-5	TRBV5-4	TGTGCCAGCAGGATCATAGGGGTTCAAGAGACCCAGTACTTC	CASRIIGVQETQYF
NA	TRBJ2-1	TRBV6-1	TGTGCCAGCAGTGAAGATAACGGGTTTTCTGGGAATGAGCAGTTCTTC	CASSEDNGFSGNEQFF
TRBD2	TRBJ2-7	TRBV28	TGTGCCAGCAGTCGACTAGCGGGAGGGCCGATTCTTTACGAGCAGTACTTC	CASSRLAGGPILYEQYF
TRBD1	TRBJ1-1	TRBV5-1	TGCGCCAGCAGCTTTTTAACTCGGGGACAGGGGGAAGCTTTCTTT	CASSFLTRGQGEAFF
NA	TRBJ1-2	TRBV30	TGTGCCTGGAGTAAGAAGGAGGCCGAGTTTAACTATGGCTACACCTTC	CAWSKKEAEFNYGYTF